The sequence of this T cell receptor (beta chain) was determined in a study of low-dose radiotherapy and immunotherapy resistance in tumors. Background on the study: Patients of Cohort 1 had 0.5 Gy fractions every 2 weeks, which summed to 6.5 Gy. Oral aspirin 300 mg was taken by patients daily for four cycles from cycle 1 day 1. Given every two weeks, intravenous cyclophosphamide 200 mg/m2 preceded radiation and immunotherapy by one day.

Time point denoted: before trial treatment. Donors were dosed with nivolumab and ipilimumab; they also received aspirin, low-dose cyclophosphamide and low-dose radiotherapy. Priming of first-strand cDNA relied on TRAV- and TRBV-specific primers (covering alpha and beta chains). TCR amplification ran roughly 20 PCR cycles using constant-region and V-primer adapter primers. TCRdb itself ran the reads through MiXCR, one entry per CDR3 protein. This sample has around 80,000 distinct CDR3 sequences; about 20% occur once, and the top ten carry around 6.3%. The CDR3 totals 13 residues. Trimming left V 4 bases short and J 11 bases short, with 16 bases between. Per germline, CDR1 SGDLS and CDR2 YYNGEE. This clonotype is medium-sized by share.

The rearrangement uses TRBV9 and TRBJ1-3, with D possibly TRBD1 on 5 matching bases. Sequenced material: PBMCs, taken before treatment. This clonotype originated in a male donor with prostate cancer. In DNA, the CDR3 is TGTGCCAGCAGCTCCAAGGAGGGGAGTCCCATATATTTT. Protein sequence: CASSSKEGSPIYF.